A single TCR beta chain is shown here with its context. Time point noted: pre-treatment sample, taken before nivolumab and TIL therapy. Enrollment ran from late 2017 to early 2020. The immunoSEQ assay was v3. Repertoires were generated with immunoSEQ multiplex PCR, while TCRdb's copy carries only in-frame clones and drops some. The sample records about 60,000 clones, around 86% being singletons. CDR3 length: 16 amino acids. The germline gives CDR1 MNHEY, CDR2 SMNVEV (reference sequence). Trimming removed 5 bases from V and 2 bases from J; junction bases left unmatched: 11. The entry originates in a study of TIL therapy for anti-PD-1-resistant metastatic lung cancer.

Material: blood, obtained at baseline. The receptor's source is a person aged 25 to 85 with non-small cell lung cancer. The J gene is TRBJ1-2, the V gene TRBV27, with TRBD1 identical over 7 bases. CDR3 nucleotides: TGTGCCAGCAGTCTTTTAGGAACAGGGGCGAACTATGGCTACACCTTC. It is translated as CASSLLGTGANYGYTF.